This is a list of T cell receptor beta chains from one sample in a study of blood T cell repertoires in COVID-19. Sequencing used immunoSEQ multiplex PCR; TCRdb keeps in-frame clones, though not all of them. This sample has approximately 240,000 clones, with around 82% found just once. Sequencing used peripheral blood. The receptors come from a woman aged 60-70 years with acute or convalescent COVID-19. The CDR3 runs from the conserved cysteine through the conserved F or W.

CASSHSQGRSGSNYGYTF | TRBJ1-2 | TRBV4-2 | 18
CASSVGTGTNEKLFF | TRBJ1-4 | TRBV9 | 15
CASSLVAGNYGYTF | TRBJ1-2 | TRBV7-2 | 14
CATSLRLGNTEAFF | TRBJ1-1 | TRBV15 | 14
CASSYSTWSYGYTF | TRBJ1-2 | TRBV6-5 | 14
CASSSQRYQETQYF | TRBJ2-5 | TRBV5-4 | 14
CRIGKNYGYTF | TRBJ1-2 | TRBV20-1 | 11
CASSPSWDSGMNTEAFF | TRBJ1-1 | TRBV11-2 | 17
CASRQRRAANQPQHF | TRBJ1-5 | TRBV19 | 15
CASSPEGGTKRNEQFF | TRBJ2-1 | TRBV4-2 | 16
CASSVAVDAYNEQFF | TRBJ2-1 | TRBV9 | 15
CASSVKGQWLQGYTF | TRBJ1-2 | TRBV5-1 | 15
CAWSPTGNSPLHF | TRBJ1-6 | TRBV30 | 13
CASSRTGGAETQYF | TRBJ2-5 | TRBV18 | 14
CASSERSNTGELFF | TRBJ2-2 | TRBV5-1 | 14
CASSAGEVSQPQHF | TRBJ1-5 | TRBV2 | 14
CASSLRSGGATETQYF | TRBJ2-5 | TRBV11-1 | 16
CASSPVGGEDGEQFF | TRBJ2-1 | TRBV9 | 15
CASSQTGPPLHF | TRBJ1-6 | TRBV7-2 | 12
CASNYGGVNEQFF | TRBJ2-1 | TRBV2 | 13
CASIFGGWNTEAFF | TRBJ1-1 | TRBV2 | 14
CASNRQAGGVGELFF | TRBJ2-2 | TRBV6-5 | 15
CASARGGEGEKLFF | TRBJ1-4 | TRBV27 | 14
CASSTGTGFTGELFF | TRBJ2-2 | TRBV6-5 | 15
CASSLNPRAASYNEQFF | TRBJ2-1 | TRBV7-3 | 17
CASSLAGVGPHEQYF | TRBJ2-7 | TRBV5-6 | 15
CASRPTSGGGTGELFF | TRBJ2-2 | TRBV7-2 | 16
CASRTGTLNQPQHF | TRBJ1-5 | TRBV6-5 | 14
CASSQDLWLNSYEQYF | TRBJ2-7 | TRBV4-1 | 16
CASSKAGEVSDEQFF | TRBJ2-1 | TRBV21-1 | 15
CASSLSGIYSNQPQHF | TRBJ1-5 | TRBV5-8 | 16
CASSLRGGTEAFF | TRBJ1-1 | TRBV5-6 | 13
CASSPGTGGNLDTQYF | TRBJ2-3 | TRBV7-2 | 16
CASSLFMPRDTQYF | TRBJ2-3 | TRBV5-1 | 14
CASSRGIGKVSYNEQFF | TRBJ2-1 | TRBV7-9 | 17
CAISESEEAFF | TRBJ1-1 | TRBV10-3 | 11
CASSLDTTGVQKLFF | TRBJ1-4 | TRBV5-1 | 15
CASSRQGAWGNQPQHF | TRBJ1-5 | TRBV5-6 | 16
CASSQADRVDGYTF | TRBJ1-2 | TRBV4-3 | 14
CAITPSGDPGGYGYTF | TRBJ1-2 | TRBV10-3 | 16
CASGGQGHYTGELFF | TRBJ2-2 | TRBV6-5 | 15
CATKYAGNYGYTF | TRBJ1-2 | TRBV19 | 13
CATSLTGGANYGYTF | TRBJ1-2 | TRBV28 | 15
CASSRQGTDTQYF | TRBJ2-3 | TRBV12-3/TRBV12-4 | 13
CASRISGTGDFFANYGYTF | TRBJ1-2 | TRBV10-1 | 19